This section outlines one T cell receptor (beta chain) sequence together with its context. Its target is unknown. This sample was taken from a study of cytomegalovirus exposure and HLA in healthy donors. Across the study: In an early release, HLA-typed donors contributed 77 million or so unique TCR sequences. Study results and limitations: Most of the CMV-associated TCR beta chains (in a later analysis) appeared to be HLA-restricted. Fewer N-insertions than the roughly 600-donor mean were reportedly shown by an Asian-associated ancestry cluster in a later analysis.

The PCR was carried out with 60 Vbeta primers and 13 Jbeta primers. Clones were sequenced by immunoSEQ multiplex PCR, and TCRdb holds only the in-frame ones, with some missing. The sample includes fewer than 200,000 clones, 73% seen only once; the top ten take 5.4%. The sequence was obtained from a woman under 30 in good health and CMV-seropositive. The source material was PBMCs.

CDR3 sequence reads: CASSFSRQETQYF. The DNA of the CDR3 is TGTGCCAGCAGCTTTTCCAGACAAGAGACCCAGTACTTC. The V gene is TRBV7-2, the J gene TRBJ2-5, with unresolved D. V lost 3 bases to trimming and J lost 2 bases, with 7 bases between them. The CDR3 has 13 amino acids. The germline V gene encodes CDR1 SGHTA and CDR2 FQGNSA.